This TCR beta chain is drawn from a study of blood T cell repertoires in COVID-19. Study context: The origin of the acute and convalescent COVID-19 samples was the United States, Italy and Spain. Sample material is recorded as cDNA or gDNA derived from T cells, B-cell-depleted T cells, or PBMCs.

V gave up 5 bases and J gave up 4 bases; unmatched junction bases: 6. The CDR3 consists of 14 residues. Germline CDR1 is MDHEN and CDR2 is SYDVKM. Under the authors' procedure: Cell counts per sample came from amplifying reference gene primers. TCRdb's table, derived via immunoSEQ multiplex PCR, lists solely in-frame clones and lacks some. V and J calls plus clone size are reproduced from that table; the DNA served to infer D and trimming. The profile shows roughly 65,000 clones, about three quarters of them singletons. The sequence derives from a human donor in a cohort sampled during active COVID-19. Sequencing input: peripheral blood. The V call is TRBV28, the J call TRBJ2-5; 8 bases are shared with TRBD2. CDR3 amino acids: CASSRGGRGETQYF. The CDR3 DNA is TGTGCCAGCAGTCGCGGGGGGCGTGGAGAGACCCAGTACTTC.